The rows below give T cell receptor beta chains drawn from one sample of a study of T cells in Graves' hyperthyroidism and ophthalmopathy. TCRdb re-derived calls from the multiplex PCR reads in MiXCR, one entry per CDR3 protein. The table includes 610,000 or so distinct CDR3 sequences, approximately 44% detected once. Specimen: peripheral blood or thyroid tissue (not recorded which). The origin of the receptors is a woman under 30 with Graves' hyperthyroidism. The CDR3 runs from the conserved cysteine through the conserved F or W. The D gene is left open where the match is weak. Where a row states a size, it is once, few, many or the class of an expanded clone; other rows omit it.

D,size,J,V,CDR3,DNA
TRBD1,many,TRBJ1-6,TRBV7-3,CASSSTGGASPLHF,TGTGCCAGCAGCTCGACAGGGGGCGCTTCACCCCTCCACTTT
-,-,TRBJ1-6,TRBV11-1,CASSLVQEHNSPLHF,TGTGCCAGCAGCTTAGTGCAGGAGCATAATTCACCCCTCCACTTT
TRBD2,-,TRBJ2-2,TRBV7-9,CASSRDSGGNTGELFF,TGTGCCAGCAGTCGAGATTCGGGGGGTAACACCGGGGAGCTGTTTTTT
-,many,TRBJ1-4,TRBV5-8,CASSLAQGAANEKLFF,TGTGCCAGCAGCTTGGCCCAAGGGGCAGCTAATGAAAAACTGTTTTTT
-,few,TRBJ1-1,TRBV19,CASSPRLDSEAFF,TGTGCCAGTAGTCCACGTCTTGACTCTGAAGCTTTCTTT
-,-,TRBJ2-7,TRBV9,CASSSTGWGLRRNEQYF,TGTGCCAGCAGCTCAACCGGTTGGGGCCTACGACGCAATGAGCAGTACTTC
-,-,TRBJ2-7,TRBV7-4,CASRADEQYF,TGTGCCAGCAGAGCGGACGAGCAGTACTTC
TRBD1,few,TRBJ2-7,TRBV5-1,CASSVTGIGEQYF,TGCGCCAGCAGCGTGACAGGGATAGGTGAGCAGTACTTC
TRBD2,few,TRBJ2-5,TRBV12-3/TRBV12-4,CASSPGGSGETQYF,TGTGCCAGCAGCCCCGGGGGGTCAGGGGAGACCCAGTACTTC
-,-,TRBJ1-1,TRBV4-1,CASSQDSARRLNTEALF,TGCGCCAGCAGCCAAGATTCGGCCAGAAGATTGAACACTGAAGCTCTCTTT